A single T cell receptor beta chain is shown here with its context. This clonotype was counted at least ten times. Its antigen remains unidentified. Base qualities are not recorded, but no much larger clone differs from it by a single base. This sample is drawn from a study of regulatory T cells in long-lasting Graves disease (dated by TCRdb to the early 2020s). In the study overall: In the newly diagnosed Graves' disease group, patients had been taking antithyroid drugs for less than 3 months. Persistent Graves' disease patients were compared with newly diagnosed Graves' disease patients by peripheral blood TCR sequencing and RNA sequencing. The study was conducted in China and was registered as a clinical trial. A total of roughly 35 samples underwent TCR sequencing: roughly 13 from persistent and around 20 from newly diagnosed Graves' disease patients.

The time point label here, explained by the study, means: newly diagnosed GD, antithyroid drugs for less than 3 months. RNA was extracted from PBMCs in TRIzol for both TCR sequencing and RNA sequencing. Graves' disease was diagnosed according to American Thyroid Association guidelines. Patients for the study were recruited at an endocrinology department in Xi'an, China. From each patient, approximately 9.9 milliliters of peripheral blood was collected into an EDTA anticoagulant tube. Ficoll Paque Plus density gradient separation was used to isolate PBMCs, and no additional T cell sorting was done. An Agilent 2100 Bioanalyzer and agarose gel were used to check RNA quality, while a NanoDrop 2000 measured RNA concentration. What the study reported, not specific to this receptor: Sequencing and analysis were limited to the TCR beta chain. As a limitation, the authors acknowledged that the small sample size may reduce accuracy. Persistent patients shared more public clonotypes among themselves (fewer than 3,000) than newly diagnosed patients did (over 900). Persistent Graves' disease patients showed lower TCR Shannon entropy and fewer highly expanded clones than newly diagnosed patients, suggesting clonal expansion. Only peripheral blood was studied, because thyroid tissue, the primary lesion, was inaccessible.

To prepare the library, multiplex PCR was applied. Sequenced on an Illumina HiSeq 4000. To build TCR beta libraries, CDR3 regions were amplified by Arm-PCR using iRepertoire HTBI primers. Before sequencing, the PCR products went through gel purification. On the authors' methods: Gene usage analysis of CDR3 amino acid clonotypes used the approximately 62 TRBV and more than 13 TRBJ segments found across samples. Filtered high-quality paired reads were merged into contigs using COPE and FqMerger. BLAST was used to align contigs to IMGT TRBV, TRBD and TRBJ reference genes, and CDR3 was defined according to IMGT. Any clonotype with a frequency above 0.1% was counted as a highly expanded clone. Shannon entropy was used to measure repertoire diversity, and the Gini coefficient was used to measure V-J evenness. Clonotypes shared by more than one individual were considered public. The raw public reads went through TCRdb reprocessing: fastp at Q25, MiXCR clone calling, in-frame beta chains kept. Entries are consolidated by CDR3 protein sequence, retaining the most common genes and DNA. Clone size and V and J calls follow TCRdb, not the original study. The sample profile shows around 500,000 distinct CDR3 sequences; 9.5% to 15% of them were found once. The ten largest make up around 9.3% of the sample.

The sample also formed part of further work on T cells in Graves' hyperthyroidism and ophthalmopathy. From that second study: Stable Graves' hyperthyroidism was defined as the absence of progression to ophthalmopathy over 18 months of follow-up. The hyperthyroidism patients were between 18 and 65 years old and newly diagnosed, with a disease duration of less than 2 months. Any patient with an uncontrolled infection, another autoimmune disease, pregnancy or lactation was excluded. Diagnoses were established on the basis of clinical symptoms, serum thyroxine and TRAb, thyroid ultrasound, and orbital computed tomography. The first round of RT-PCR for the TCR CDR3 was performed with the HTBI primer set and the Qiagen OneStep RT-PCR kit. Most expanded thyroid clonotypes (frequency above 0.001) were also detected in blood, suggesting blood repertoires may reflect thyroid immune responses. Ophthalmopathy was separated from stable hyperthyroidism by a 13 V-J signature model, with 85% to 90% sensitivity and roughly 84% specificity obtained in cross-validation and 80%/75% obtained in testing. In validation, the model predicted progression to ophthalmopathy with roughly 70% sensitivity and over 72% specificity, a median of approximately 6.5 months before onset. TCR V-J signatures able to tell the groups apart were searched for in a discovery cohort of 100 or so patients, of whom fewer than 45 had Graves' ophthalmopathy and about 55 had stable Graves' hyperthyroidism. Prospective prediction of ophthalmopathy was tested in an independent validation cohort consisting of 18 hyperthyroidism patients and 17 patients who later progressed to ophthalmopathy. The 100 discovery patients were randomly split 7:3 into training and test sets. In addition, the study compared T-cell repertoires in thyroid tissue and in blood from about 6 Graves' hyperthyroidism patients. After blood sampling, hyperthyroidism patients were treated with methimazole at a starting dose of 30 mg daily, and ophthalmopathy patients were treated with high-dose intravenous methylprednisolone. A second multiplex PCR round built the libraries, followed by size selection and purification. Libraries were sequenced paired-end with 100 bp reads on an Illumina HiSeq2000. Raw data were processed with SOAPnuke, discarding reads with adapters, uncalled bases, mean Phred below 15, or no exact constant-primer or identifier match. High-quality paired reads were merged with COPE v1.2.5, and unique nucleotide sequences were defined as clonotypes. MiTCR v1.1 was used to align clonotypes to the IMGT TRBV, TRBD and TRBJ reference segments. The analysis included only V-J combinations with a frequency above 0.0001, which together covered 98% to 99.2% of the repertoires. A TCS score was defined as the ratio between F50 (clonal expansion) and ExV (chaos), using BLOSUM62-based TCRdist between CDR3 peptides within each V-J. Welch's t-statistics and random forest reduced fewer than 600 V-J features to under 15, which were used in a naive Bayes classifier (R e1071). Sample size was not statistically predetermined, and blinding of investigators to group allocation was not performed. TCR Vbeta CDR3 sequencing of 120 to 150 peripheral blood samples (over 40 ophthalmopathy, roughly 72 hyperthyroidism and roughly 17 progressor patients) is reported in the paper.

This TCR was sampled from a woman younger than 45 with Graves disease. Donor details come from another sample of the same person, matched by shared clones. The sequencing here drew on peripheral blood mononuclear cells (PBMCs), taken at new diagnosis, from a patient treated with antithyroid drugs.

This receptor has the CDR3 CASSLSSSGYEQFF. The nucleotide sequence reads as follows: TGTGCCAGCAGCTTATCGAGTAGCGGGTATGAGCAGTTCTTC. The chain couples TRBV7-8 to TRBJ2-1, and 7 bases in between align with TRBD2. Including the terminal cysteine and phenylalanine, the CDR3 comprises 14 residues. Here the CDR3 DNA is all that survives: 42 bases in frame from base 1. Compared with germline, V lacks 2 bases and J lacks 8 bases; bases without a gene match: 6. From the germline V gene, CDR1 is SGHVS and CDR2 is FQNEAQ. Supplemented by the reference TRBV7-8 and TRBJ2-1 proteins around the CDR3, the complete variable domain is GAGVSQSPRYKVAKRGQDVALRCDPISGHVSLFWYQQALGQGPEFLTYFQNEAQLDKSGLPSDRFFAERPEGSVSTLKIQRTQQEDSAVYLCASSLSSSGYEQFFGPGTRLTVL.